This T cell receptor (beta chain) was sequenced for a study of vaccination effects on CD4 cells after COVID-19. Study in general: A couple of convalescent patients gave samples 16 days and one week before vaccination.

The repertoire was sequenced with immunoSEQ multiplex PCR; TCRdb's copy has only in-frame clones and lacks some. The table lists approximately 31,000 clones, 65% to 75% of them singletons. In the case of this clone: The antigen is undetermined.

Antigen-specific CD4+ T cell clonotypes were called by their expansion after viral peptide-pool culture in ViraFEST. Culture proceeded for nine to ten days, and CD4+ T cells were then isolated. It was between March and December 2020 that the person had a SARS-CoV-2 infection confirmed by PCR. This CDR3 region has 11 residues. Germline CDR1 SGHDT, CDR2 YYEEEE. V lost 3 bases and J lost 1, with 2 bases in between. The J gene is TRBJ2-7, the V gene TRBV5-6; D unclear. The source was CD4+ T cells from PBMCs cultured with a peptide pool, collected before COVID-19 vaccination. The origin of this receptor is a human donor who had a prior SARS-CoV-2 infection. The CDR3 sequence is CASSSSYEQYF. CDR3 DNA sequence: TGTGCCAGCAGCTCTTCCTACGAGCAGTACTTC.